A selection of T cell receptor beta chains follows, all from one sample in a study of blood T cell repertoires in COVID-19. The protocol was immunoSEQ multiplex PCR, while the TCRdb copy is restricted to in-frame clones and leaves out a portion. Of roughly 300,000 clones in the sample, under 90% are singletons; the top ten hold approximately 9%. Sequencing was done on a sample of peripheral blood. Receptors originate from a woman in her fifties or sixties who had recovered from COVID-19. Each CDR3 is given with its conserved first and last residue. Fields, in order: D gene, J gene, clone size, V gene, CDR3 protein, CDR3 DNA. D genes are given only for firm matches. The listing skips clone size in some rows; elsewhere it reads once, few, many or a size class.

NA TRBJ1-4 NA TRBV4-3 CASSQATRANEKLFF TGCGCCAGCAGCCAAGCCACACGGGCTAATGAAAAACTGTTTTTT
NA TRBJ1-3 NA TRBV5-1 CASSLATSGNTIYF TGCGCCAGCAGCTTGGCTACGTCTGGAAACACCATATATTTT
NA TRBJ2-7 NA TRBV15 CATSRGGQVTGLSSYEQYF TGTGCCACCAGCAGAGGGGGGCAGGTCACAGGGCTTTCCTCCTACGAGCAGTACTTC
NA TRBJ1-4 once TRBV13 CASRRQGVEKLFF TGTGCCAGCAGAAGGCAGGGTGTTGAAAAACTGTTTTTT
NA TRBJ2-7 NA TRBV28 CASSLGPLEQYF TGTGCCAGCAGTTTAGGGCCTCTCGAGCAGTACTTC
NA TRBJ2-5 NA TRBV6-2/TRBV6-3 CASSLPQSGETQYF TGTGCCAGCAGCCTACCTCAATCGGGGGAGACCCAGTACTTC
NA TRBJ1-1 few TRBV30 CAWSLQTAEAFF TGTGCCTGGAGTCTACAGACAGCTGAAGCTTTCTTT
TRBD2 TRBJ2-1 NA TRBV7-9 CASSSRTSGVSDEQFF TGTGCCAGCAGCTCCAGGACTAGCGGCGTCTCTGATGAGCAGTTCTTC
NA TRBJ2-4 few TRBV27 CASSLSYRNIQYF TGTGCCAGCAGTTTGAGTTACCGGAACATTCAGTACTTC
TRBD1 TRBJ2-7 NA TRBV11-1 CASSLAVGQGYEQYF TGTGCCAGCAGCTTAGCTGTGGGACAGGGCTACGAGCAGTACTTC